This T cell receptor (beta chain) was profiled in a study of blood T cells in healthy people across ages. This CDR3 is built from 16 residues. Per the germline V gene, CDR1 is SQVTM and CDR2 is ANQGSEA. Germline trimming cut 5 bases from V and 5 bases from J; bases unmatched to any gene: 16. Primers used in a second PCR of roughly 6 to 12 cycles were a sample-barcoded 5' primer and a J-beta primer mix. A single record per CDR3 protein comes from TCRdb applying MiXCR to the 5' RACE reads. The data show over 1,500,000 distinct CDR3 sequences, roughly two fifths seen once. What was sequenced was blood. The receptor was isolated from a human donor in good health. The J gene is TRBJ2-5, the V gene TRBV29-1; 8 bases are a match to TRBD2. The DNA for the CDR3 is TGCAGCGTTTTCAGCCGCGGGGGGACGACCTACGAGACCCAGTACTTC. Translation: CSVFSRGGTTYETQYF.